This is a list of T cell receptor beta chains from one sample in a study of response to subunit inactivated influenza vaccine. TCRdb passed the RT-PCR reads through MiXCR, listing each CDR3 protein once. In the table there are 150,000 to 200,000 distinct CDR3 sequences, around 10% of which are singletons. This sample comprised CD8+ T cells sorted from PBMCs, obtained around 25 months after vaccination. The receptors shown here come from a man between 50 and 69 years old who received an inactivated influenza vaccine. The CDR3 runs from the conserved cysteine through the conserved F or W. The D gene is left open where the match is weak.

TRBD1	TRBV9	TRBJ2-1	CASSGQGPDEQFF
TRBD2	TRBV10-3	TRBJ2-1	CAISDRLAAYNEQFF
-	TRBV29-1	TRBJ2-7	CSVGDPLDEQYF
-	TRBV7-9	TRBJ2-3	CASSFFRDRGDTQYF
-	TRBV12-3/TRBV12-4	TRBJ2-1	CASSLVRADEQFF
TRBD2	TRBV7-8	TRBJ2-5	CASRAETSGSERETQYF
-	TRBV10-3	TRBJ2-1	CAISETAEPYNEQFF
TRBD2	TRBV13	TRBJ2-5	CASSSSLAGRGQETQYF
TRBD2	TRBV12-3/TRBV12-4	TRBJ2-5	CASSSLAGVLHETQYF
-	TRBV27	TRBJ2-1	CASSLGRGYNEQFF
-	TRBV9	TRBJ2-2	CASSVVPGELFF
-	TRBV27	TRBJ1-2	CASSPTTDGSGGYTF
-	TRBV2	TRBJ2-5	CASTPAKYGVKETQYF
-	TRBV13	TRBJ2-5	CASSHRDLQETQYF
-	TRBV9	TRBJ1-2	CASSVGGGSGYGYTF
TRBD1	TRBV9	TRBJ1-3	CASSVEGGMGNTIYF